The clone carrying this T cell receptor (beta chain) was picked up one time. Its antigen is unidentified. The junction departs from germline at one end; a sequencing error may be responsible. The sample comes from a study of cytomegalovirus exposure and HLA in healthy donors. Germline lookup yields CDR1 LNHDA and CDR2 SQIVND (reference sequence). CDR3 length: 16 residues. Study-wide findings and caveats: It was in a later analysis that TCR association rates were seen to vary by HLA locus, highest for DRB1 and lowest for HLA-C. Most TCR beta V segments were productive about 90% or about 30% of the time in an earlier analysis. In vitro data verified a few CMV-associated chains as specific for CMV antigens.

Sampled while nominally healthy, donors likely had unrecorded immune exposures. The PCR had 60 Vbeta and 13 Jbeta primers. The repertoire was sequenced with immunoSEQ multiplex PCR; TCRdb's copy has only in-frame clones and lacks some. This table has 130,000 to 150,000 clones, roughly three quarters appearing once. This chain uses TRBV19 with TRBJ1-1; D not certain. This TCR was sampled from a female donor in good health and CMV-seronegative. The sequencing input was PBMCs. For the CDR3, the DNA is TGTGCCAGTAGTTTAGACAAGGGAGGCTGGGGCACTGAAGCTTTCTTT. Translating it yields CASSLDKGGWGTEAFF.